Sequencing of this TCR beta chain was carried out in a study of blood T cell repertoires in COVID-19. V lost 4 bases to trimming and J lost 2 bases; unmatched junction nucleotides: 3. Germline values: CDR1 MDHEN, CDR2 SYDVKM. The CDR3 is 15 amino acids. Measured with immunoSEQ multiplex PCR; TCRdb has only the in-frame clones, and not every one. The sample consists of 150,000 to 200,000 clones, approximately 79% of them appearing once. The sequence was obtained from a man aged 60 to 69 with active or convalescent COVID-19. The sequenced sample was peripheral blood. The chain links TRBV28 to TRBJ2-1, with TRBD1 matching over 9 bases. CDR3: CASSSGQGPYNEQFF. CDR3 DNA: TGTGCCAGCAGTTCGGGACAGGGCCCCTACAATGAGCAGTTCTTC.